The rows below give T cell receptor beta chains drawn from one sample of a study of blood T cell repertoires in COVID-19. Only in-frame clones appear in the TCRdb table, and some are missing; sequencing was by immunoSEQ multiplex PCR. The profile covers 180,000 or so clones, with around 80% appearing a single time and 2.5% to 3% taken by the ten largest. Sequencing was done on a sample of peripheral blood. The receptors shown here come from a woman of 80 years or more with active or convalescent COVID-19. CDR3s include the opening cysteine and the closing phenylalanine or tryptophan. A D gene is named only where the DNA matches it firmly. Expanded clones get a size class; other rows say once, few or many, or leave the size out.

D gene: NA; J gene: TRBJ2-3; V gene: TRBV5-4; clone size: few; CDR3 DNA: TGTGCCAGCAGCTTGGGGGCAGCCACAGATACGCAGTATTTT; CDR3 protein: CASSLGAATDTQYF
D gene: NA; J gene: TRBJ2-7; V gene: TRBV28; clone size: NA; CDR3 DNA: TGTGCCAGCAGAGCAACAGGGTGGCCCTACGAGCAGTACTTC; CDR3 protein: CASRATGWPYEQYF
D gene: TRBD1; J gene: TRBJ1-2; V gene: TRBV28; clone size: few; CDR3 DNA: TGTGCCAGCAGCAGAGGACAGGGGGCCTATGGCTACACCTTC; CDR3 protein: CASSRGQGAYGYTF
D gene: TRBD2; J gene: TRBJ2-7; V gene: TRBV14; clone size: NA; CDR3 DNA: TGTGCCAGCAGCCTCCAACCCTCGGGACTAGCGTGGTACGAGCAGTACTTC; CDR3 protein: CASSLQPSGLAWYEQYF
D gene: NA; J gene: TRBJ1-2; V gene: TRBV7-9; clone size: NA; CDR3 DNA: TGTGCCAGCAGCCAAAGGACACAGGACTATGGCTACACCTTC; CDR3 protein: CASSQRTQDYGYTF
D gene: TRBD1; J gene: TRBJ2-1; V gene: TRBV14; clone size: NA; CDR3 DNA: TGTGCCAGCAGCCCTCACAGGGGCCGGTCCAATGAGCAGTTCTTC; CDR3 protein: CASSPHRGRSNEQFF
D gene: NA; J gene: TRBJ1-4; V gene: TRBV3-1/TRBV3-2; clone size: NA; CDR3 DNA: TGTGCCAGCAGCCCATCCTCTTCAGGGGAAAAACTGTTTTTT; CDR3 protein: CASSPSSSGEKLFF
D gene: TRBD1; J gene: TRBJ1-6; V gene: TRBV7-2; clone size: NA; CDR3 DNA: TGTGCCAGCAGGGAACAGGGGAATTCACCCCTCCACTTT; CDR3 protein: CASREQGNSPLHF
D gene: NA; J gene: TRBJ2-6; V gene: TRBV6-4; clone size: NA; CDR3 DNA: TGTGCCAGCAGTGACGGGGGCATCCCTGGGGCCAACGTCCTGACTTTC; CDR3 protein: CASSDGGIPGANVLTF
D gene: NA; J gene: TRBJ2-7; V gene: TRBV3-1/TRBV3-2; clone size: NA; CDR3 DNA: TGTGCCAGCAGCCAAGATCCTCTTTTCGAGCAGTACTTC; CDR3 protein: CASSQDPLFEQYF
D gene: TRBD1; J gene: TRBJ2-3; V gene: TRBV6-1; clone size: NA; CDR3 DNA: TGTGCCAGCAGTGAATCGGGGACAGGGGGCATCACAGATACGCAGTATTTT; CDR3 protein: CASSESGTGGITDTQYF
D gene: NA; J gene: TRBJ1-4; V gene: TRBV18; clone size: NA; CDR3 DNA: TGTGCCAGCTCACCACAGGAGGGAGGTGGAAAACTGTTTTTT; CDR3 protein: CASSPQEGGGKLFF
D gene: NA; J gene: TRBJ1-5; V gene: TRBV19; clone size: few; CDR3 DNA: TGTGCCAGTAGGCAGCGGGGGGGCCTCAATCAGCCCCAGCATTTT; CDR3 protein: CASRQRGGLNQPQHF
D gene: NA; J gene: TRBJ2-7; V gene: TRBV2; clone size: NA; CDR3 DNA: TGTGCCAGCAGTTACAGGGACGGGATCCACGAGCAGTACTTC; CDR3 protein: CASSYRDGIHEQYF
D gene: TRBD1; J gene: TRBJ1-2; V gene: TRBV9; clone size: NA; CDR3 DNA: TGTGCCAGCAGCCCTGGACAGGGAAACTATGGCTACACCTTC; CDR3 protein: CASSPGQGNYGYTF
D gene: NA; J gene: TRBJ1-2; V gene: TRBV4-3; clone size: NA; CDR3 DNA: TGCGCCAGCAGCCAAGACTACGGGGAGAAAATGGGCTACACCTTC; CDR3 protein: CASSQDYGEKMGYTF
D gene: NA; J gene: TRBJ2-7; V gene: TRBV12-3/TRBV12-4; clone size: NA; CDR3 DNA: TGTGCCAGCAGCTCGGGGTACGAGCAGTACTTC; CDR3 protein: CASSSGYEQYF
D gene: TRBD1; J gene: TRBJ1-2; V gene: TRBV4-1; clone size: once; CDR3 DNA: TGCGCCAGCAGCCACGGGACAGGGGGCAACTATGGCTACACCTTC; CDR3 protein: CASSHGTGGNYGYTF
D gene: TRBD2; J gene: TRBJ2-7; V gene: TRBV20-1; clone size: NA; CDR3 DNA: TGCAGTTCTCCCGACGGGAGGGAGCAGTACTTC; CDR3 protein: CSSPDGREQYF
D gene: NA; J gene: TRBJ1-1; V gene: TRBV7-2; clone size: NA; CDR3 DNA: TGTGCCAGCAGCTTAGGATACAGCGGGACTGAAGCTTTCTTT; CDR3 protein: CASSLGYSGTEAFF
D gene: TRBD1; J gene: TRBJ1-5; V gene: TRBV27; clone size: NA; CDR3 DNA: TGTGCCAGCAGTTTGACAGGGATTCACAATCAGCCCCAGCATTTT; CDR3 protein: CASSLTGIHNQPQHF
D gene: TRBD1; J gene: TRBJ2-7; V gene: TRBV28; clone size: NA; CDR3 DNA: TGTGCCAGCAGTTTAGTAGGACAGGGGCGCAACGAGCAGTACTTC; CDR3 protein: CASSLVGQGRNEQYF